These 3 T cell receptor beta chains came from one sample sequenced in a study of blood T cell repertoires in COVID-19. Sequencing used immunoSEQ multiplex PCR; TCRdb keeps in-frame clones, though not all of them. The sample carries 100,000 to 150,000 clones, around 84% recorded once. Source material: PBMCs or T cells enriched from blood (not recorded which). These receptors were obtained from a man aged 35-49 years with acute COVID-19.

This rearrangement joins TRBV7-2 to TRBJ2-5; D unresolved. Germline loops: CDR1 SGHTA, CDR2 FQGNSA. The CDR3 runs to 15 residues. Trimming stripped 1 base from V and 7 bases from J, with 16 bases between. CDR3 region: CASSLVSTDYGTQYF. The CDR3 DNA reads as TGTGCCAGCAGCTTAGTGTCTACAGATTATGGGACCCAGTACTTC.

V gene TRBV6-5 combines with J gene TRBJ1-1; 7 bases are shared with TRBD1. The V segment lost 5 bases and the J segment 5 bases; nucleotides outside the gene matches: 8. Germline V gene sequence: CDR1 MNHEY, CDR2 SVGAGI. This CDR3 has 14 amino acids. This chain's CDR3 is CASSRTGPVTEAFF. In nucleotides, the CDR3 is TGTGCCAGCAGTCGGACAGGCCCGGTGACTGAAGCTTTCTTT.

The V call is TRBV11-2, the J call TRBJ1-2, with a weak D call TRBD1 (5 bases). CDR1 SGHAT and CDR2 FQNNGV come from the germline V gene. V dropped 5 bases and J dropped 10 bases, with 11 bases sitting between them. The CDR3 sequence is 11 residues long. The CDR3 is CASSPLTDYTF. The CDR3 DNA follows: TGTGCCAGCAGCCCCTTGACAGACTACACCTTC.